This entry lists 30 T cell receptor beta chains sequenced from one sample in a study of PD-1 blockade in classical Hodgkin lymphoma. Measured with immunoSEQ multiplex PCR; TCRdb has only the in-frame clones, and not every one. Counted here are around 26,000 clones, roughly 89% occurring once; the ten biggest clones make up about 0.5%. Time point given: newly diagnosed, previously untreated cHL patient sample. Negative selection with magnetic separation was used to purify CD4+ T cells from thawed PBMCs. Material for sequencing was CD4+ T cells from blood. These receptors were obtained from a human donor with classical Hodgkin lymphoma.

V usage is TRBV2 and J usage is TRBJ1-3; no clear D. The CDR3 runs 16 residues. The germline V and J ends were trimmed by 4 bases and 0 bases, with 13 bases remaining between them. Germline values: CDR1 SNHLY, CDR2 FYNNEI. Written as DNA, the CDR3 is TGTGCCAGCAGTGTGAGGGAACCATCCTCTGGAAACACCATATATTTT. It codes for CASSVREPSSGNTIYF.

The CDR3 loop is CASSFDRGAGANVLTF. CDR3 bases: TGTGCCAGCAGTTTCGACAGGGGTGCTGGGGCCAACGTCCTGACTTTC. V and J are TRBV13 and TRBJ2-6, with 8 bases matching TRBD1. Germline CDR1 is PRHDT and CDR2 is FYEKMQ (reference sequence). V gave up 6 bases and J gave up 2 bases; unmatched junction bases: 6. CDR3 length: 16 residues.

The chain carries TRBV4-3 and TRBJ2-7; D perhaps matches TRBD2 (7 bases). The CDR3 sequence is 16 residues long. Trimming pared 1 base from V and 3 bases from J, leaving 16 bases between. The germline V gene has CDR1 LGHNA and CDR2 YSLEER. CDR3 DNA: TGCGCCAGCAGCCAAGTCCTGTGGGGGGGCAGCTACGAGCAGTACTTC. Its protein product is CASSQVLWGGSYEQYF.

The chain recombines TRBV9 with TRBJ1-2; 7 bases align to TRBD1. With 4 bases clipped from V and 7 bases from J, the junction kept 10 bases outside the gene matches. This CDR3 contains 14 residues. The germline CDR1 and CDR2 sequences are SGDLS and YYNGEE. The CDR3 DNA reads TGTGCCAGCAGCCCGCGGGACAGCCGAGGTGGCTACACCTTC. Translating it yields CASSPRDSRGGYTF.

V and J are TRBV4-1 and TRBJ2-4; weak D call: TRBD1 (6 bases). This CDR3 has 15 residues. CDR1 and CDR2 (germline): MGHRA, YSYEKL. V lost 3 bases, J lost 7 bases, and 16 bases lay in between. The CDR3 nucleotides are TGCGCCAGCAGCCATAATACAGGGTTGGGCAACATTCAGTACTTC. It codes for CASSHNTGLGNIQYF.

The V call is TRBV21-1, the J call TRBJ1-3. TRBV21-1 is deemed a pseudogene. CDR3 size: 15 residues. The CDR3 DNA reads TGTGCCAGCAGCATCCGGTTCCCCTCTGGAAACACCATATATTTT. This gives the protein CASSIRFPSGNTIYF.

This rearrangement joins TRBV5-5 to TRBJ2-5; 10 bases fit TRBD1. Germline-derived CDR1 and CDR2 are SGHKS and YYEKEE (reference sequence). V gave up 3 bases and J gave up 5 bases; unmatched junction bases: 4. The CDR3 loop spans 14 amino acids. The CDR3 coding sequence is TGTGCCAGCAGCTCGGGACAGGGGTTTGAGACCCAGTACTTC. Its translation is CASSSGQGFETQYF.

The V gene is TRBV11-2, the J gene TRBJ1-1; maybe TRBD1 (6 bases). The V end lost 5 bases, the J end lost 7 bases, and 17 bases lay between the germline ends. The CDR3 sequence is 14 residues long. Germline lookup yields CDR1 SGHAT and CDR2 FQNNGV. CDR3 loop: CASSGVQGWDEAFF. In DNA form, the CDR3 reads TGTGCCAGCAGCGGCGTACAGGGATGGGATGAAGCTTTCTTT. The full variable domain, with the rest looked up from reference TRBV11-2 and TRBJ1-1, is EAGVAQSPRYKIIEKRQSVAFWCNPISGHATLYWYQQILGQGPKLLIQFQNNGVVDDSQLPKDRFSAERLKGVDSTLKIQPAKLEDSAVYLCASSGVQGWDEAFFGQGTRLTVV.

This clone was seen a few times. The rearrangement uses TRBV19 and TRBJ2-7; D possibly corresponds to TRBD1 (5 bases). Germline values: CDR1 LNHDA, CDR2 SQIVND (reference sequence). V lost 5 bases to trimming and J lost 2 bases, with 22 bases between them. This CDR3 spans 17 amino acids. CDR3 nucleotide sequence: TGTGCCAGTAGTCGCCCAGGGATACGCGACACCGCCTACGAGCAGTACTTC. It yields the protein CASSRPGIRDTAYEQYF.

The genes are TRBV19 and TRBJ1-1; weak D call: TRBD1 (6 bases). Germline CDR1 and CDR2: LNHDA and SQIVND (reference sequence). The length of the CDR3 is 14 residues. Trimming stripped 3 bases from V and 4 bases from J, with 12 bases between. The CDR3 loop reads CASSIGGQSTEAFF. CDR3 coding DNA: TGTGCCAGTAGTATCGGGGGGCAGAGCACTGAAGCTTTCTTT.

This clone was observed once. The rearrangement joins TRBV11-3 to TRBJ2-5; TRBD1 might be the D (5 bases). This CDR3 region has 16 residues. V was trimmed by 5 bases and J by 5 bases, leaving 21 bases between them. The germline CDR1 and CDR2 sequences are SGHNT and YENEEA. The CDR3 coding sequence is TGTGCCAGCAGCCTCCGAAGGGGCGGCCATGGGGAGACCCAGTACTTC. Protein: CASSLRRGGHGETQYF.

The chain is built from TRBV19 and TRBJ1-4, with 7 bases matching TRBD1. The trim removed 4 bases at V and 8 bases at J, leaving 7 bases unmatched. Germline-derived CDR1 and CDR2 are LNHDA and SQIVND (reference sequence). The CDR3 consists of 14 residues. This CDR3 is CASSTRTGREKLFF. CDR3 bases: TGTGCCAGTAGTACGCGGACAGGCCGGGAAAAACTGTTTTTT.

CDR3 nucleotide sequence: TGCGCCAGCAGCTTGGCACAGGGCCCACTGTTTTTT. Translation: CASSLAQGPLFF. The chain has TRBV5-1 and TRBJ1-4; tentatively, D is TRBD1 (6 bases). The CDR3 extends over 12 amino acids. V was clipped by 0 bases and J by 13 bases, with 10 bases between them. Per the germline V gene, CDR1 is SGHRS and CDR2 is YFSETQ. Full variable domain (missing parts from reference TRBV5-1 and TRBJ1-4): KAGVTQTPRYLIKTRGQQVTLSCSPISGHRSVSWYQQTPGQGLQFLFEYFSETQRNKGNFPGRFSGRQFSNSRSEMNVSTLELGDSALYLCASSLAQGPLFFGSGTQLSVL.

V and J are TRBV29-1 and TRBJ1-1, with a weak D call TRBD1 (6 bases). The CDR3 covers 14 residues. Germline V CDR1 and CDR2: SQVTM, ANQGSEA. With 0 bases removed from V and 3 bases from J, the gap between germline ends came to 11 bases. The CDR3 region is CSVEETWTDTEAFF. Here the CDR3 DNA reads TGCAGCGTTGAAGAAACTTGGACAGACACTGAAGCTTTCTTT.

This sequence joins TRBV5-6 and TRBJ1-4, with 7 bases fitting TRBD1. This CDR3 spans 15 amino acids. The germline CDR1 and CDR2 sequences are SGHDT and YYEEEE. After removal of 4 bases from V and 3 bases from J, the junction contained 6 bases not matched to a gene. CDR3 loop: CASSTRQGSNEKLFF. The CDR3 DNA sequence: TGTGCCAGCAGCACCCGACAGGGTTCTAATGAAAAACTGTTTTTT.

The chain couples TRBV9 to TRBJ2-7, with D possibly being TRBD2 (6 bases). Germline V gives CDR1 SGDLS, CDR2 YYNGEE. CDR3 length: 17 residues. Trimming took off 0 bases at V and 0 bases at J, with 16 bases between the two ends. CDR3: CASSVGRGVGSSYEQYF. The CDR3 DNA reads TGTGCCAGCAGCGTAGGGAGGGGCGTTGGGAGCTCCTACGAGCAGTACTTC.

The J gene is TRBJ2-5, the V gene TRBV2; possibly TRBD1 for D (6 bases). Trimming took off 7 bases at V and 5 bases at J, with 14 bases between the two ends. Germline-derived CDR1 and CDR2 are SNHLY and FYNNEI. The CDR3 has 13 amino acids. CDR3 in amino acids: CASKPTTGETQYF. The CDR3 bases are TGTGCCAGCAAACCTACAACAGGGGAGACCCAGTACTTC.

The CDR3 sequence: CASSPGGGGAGSETQYF. In nucleotides, the CDR3 is TGTGCCAGCAGCCCCGGAGGCGGGGGGGCCGGGAGTGAGACCCAGTACTTC. The V and J genes are TRBV9 and TRBJ2-5; 9 bases are shared with TRBD2. The V and J ends lost 4 bases and 5 bases, in that order; junction bases with no gene match: 15. The CDR3 extends over 17 amino acids. Germline V gene lookup returns CDR1 SGDLS and CDR2 YYNGEE.

The rearrangement joins TRBV4-1 to TRBJ2-3; D unclear. CDR3 length: 11 amino acids. CDR1 is MGHRA and CDR2 is YSYEKL in the germline V gene. V gave up 4 bases and J gave up 1 base, with 0 bases separating them. The chain's CDR3 is CASSRTDTQYF. CDR3 in DNA: TGCGCCAGCAGCCGCACAGATACGCAGTATTTT.

The V call is TRBV7-2, the J call TRBJ1-5; 12 bases match TRBD1. CDR3 length: 18 residues. V trimming: 5 bases; J trimming: 0 bases; junction bases outside the gene matches: 8. CDR1 and CDR2 from the germline V gene are SGHTA and FQGNSA. CDR3 DNA sequence: TGTGCCAGCAGCGACCCGGGACAGGGGGCGCGTAGCAATCAGCCCCAGCATTTT. It is translated as CASSDPGQGARSNQPQHF.

V is TRBV5-6 and J is TRBJ2-2; D possibly corresponds to TRBD1 (6 bases). This CDR3 is built from 16 residues. Germline CDR1 SGHDT, CDR2 YYEEEE. Trimming pared 1 base from V and 6 bases from J, leaving 16 bases between. CDR3 coding DNA: TGTGCCAGCAGCTTGATCGGGCAGGGGAGCTCCGGGGAGCTGTTTTTT. Its translation is CASSLIGQGSSGELFF.

The rearrangement uses TRBV28 and TRBJ2-1, with 7 positions matching TRBD1. J lost 4 bases, V lost 6 bases, and 12 bases had no gene match. This CDR3 spans 16 amino acids. CDR1 is MDHEN and CDR2 is SYDVKM in the germline V gene. The CDR3 reads CASSYIDRDSYNEQFF. The CDR3 nucleotides are TGTGCCAGCAGCTATATCGACAGGGATTCTTACAATGAGCAGTTCTTC.

This clone was found once. The chain combines TRBV7-6 with TRBJ1-6; D not certain. This CDR3 is 14 amino acids long. V dropped 0 bases and J dropped 4 bases, with 4 bases sitting between them. Per germline, CDR1 SGHVS and CDR2 FNYEAQ. The CDR3 sequence is CASSLAQYNSPLHF. The CDR3 nucleotides are TGTGCCAGCAGCTTAGCCCAATATAATTCACCCCTCCACTTT.

The chain combines TRBV4-3 with TRBJ1-5, with unresolved D. V lost 0 bases and J lost 7, with 16 bases in between. The V gene's germline CDR1 is LGHNA and CDR2 YSLEER. This CDR3 is built from 16 residues. The CDR3 bases are TGCGCCAGCAGCCAAGATCTCAGATTCGGTGGGCAGCCCCAGCATTTT. It yields the protein CASSQDLRFGGQPQHF.

The chain carries TRBV5-6 and TRBJ2-3; the D call may be TRBD1 or TRBD2 (5 bases each). The CDR3 loop spans 15 amino acids. Germline CDR1 reads SGHDT; CDR2 reads YYEEEE. Trimming left V 4 bases short and J 2 bases short, with 14 bases between. The CDR3 DNA reads as TGTGCCAGCAGCCGGGACCGCTATTACACAGATACGCAGTATTTT. It encodes CASSRDRYYTDTQYF.

The chain is built from TRBV27 and TRBJ1-2; a weak D match, TRBD1 (6 bases). Germline CDR1 and CDR2: MNHEY and SMNVEV (reference sequence). This CDR3 is built from 13 residues. V dropped 5 bases and J dropped 6 bases, with 13 bases sitting between them. The chain's CDR3 is CASSTHRDHGYTF. CDR3 nucleotides: TGTGCCAGCAGTACCCACAGGGACCATGGCTACACCTTC.

This chain links TRBV4-3 with TRBJ2-1; TRBD1 or TRBD2 may be the D gene (5 bases each). Germline V gene data show CDR1 as LGHNA and CDR2 as YSLEER. The CDR3 extends over 20 amino acids. V was cut by 4 bases and J by 0 bases, with 25 bases left in between. In DNA, the CDR3 is TGCGCCAGCAGCCGTTTCTTGGGACGGCAGATTCCTAGCTCCTACAATGAGCAGTTCTTC. It codes for CASSRFLGRQIPSSYNEQFF.

The CDR3 here is CASSKKKGLGPYEQYF. The CDR3 bases are TGTGCCAGCAGCAAAAAAAAGGGCCTGGGACCCTACGAGCAGTACTTC. The chain has TRBV21-1 and TRBJ2-7. TRBV21-1 is marked as a pseudogene. The CDR3 totals 16 residues.

This clone was observed a few times. The rearrangement links TRBV2 to TRBJ1-1; no firm D call. This CDR3 contains 15 residues. The V gene lost 5 bases and the J gene lost 0 bases, with 13 bases spanning the gap. The V gene's germline CDR1 is SNHLY and CDR2 FYNNEI. CDR3 region: CASSQDGNMNTEAFF. DNA for the CDR3: TGTGCCAGCAGTCAGGACGGGAACATGAACACTGAAGCTTTCTTT.

The chain couples TRBV6-5 to TRBJ1-1; D is uncertain. Per the germline V gene, CDR1 is MNHEY and CDR2 is SVGAGI. The CDR3 is made up of 13 amino acids. V gave up 2 bases and J gave up 5 bases, with 9 bases separating them. The CDR3 nucleotides read TGTGCCAGCAGTTACACATGGCAGACTGAAGCTTTCTTT. Its translation: CASSYTWQTEAFF.